This entry features one T cell receptor beta chain sequence. The source of the sample is a study of blood T cell repertoires in COVID-19. The wider study: The origin of the acute and convalescent COVID-19 samples was the United States, Italy and Spain. PBMCs, B-cell-depleted T cells, or T cells provided the cDNA or gDNA that made up the material.

As originally analysed: From reference gene primer amplification, estimates of nucleated cell counts were derived. Profiled with immunoSEQ multiplex PCR; TCRdb holds only in-frame clones, not every one. Clone size and V and J calls were adopted from that table, with D and trimming inferred from the DNA. Here the sample spans under 250,000 clones, roughly 75% being singletons. CDR1 SNHLY and CDR2 FYNNEI come from the germline V gene. Unmatched junction bases numbered 9, after V lost 1 base and J lost 5 bases. The CDR3 consists of 16 residues. Material for sequencing was peripheral blood. The gene calls are TRBV2 and TRBJ2-3, with 7 bases aligning to TRBD1. This TCR was sampled from a woman in her 70s with acute or convalescent COVID-19. Here the CDR3 reads CASSEGGTVARDTQYF. CDR3 bases: TGTGCCAGCAGTGAAGGGGGGACAGTGGCCAGAGATACGCAGTATTTT.